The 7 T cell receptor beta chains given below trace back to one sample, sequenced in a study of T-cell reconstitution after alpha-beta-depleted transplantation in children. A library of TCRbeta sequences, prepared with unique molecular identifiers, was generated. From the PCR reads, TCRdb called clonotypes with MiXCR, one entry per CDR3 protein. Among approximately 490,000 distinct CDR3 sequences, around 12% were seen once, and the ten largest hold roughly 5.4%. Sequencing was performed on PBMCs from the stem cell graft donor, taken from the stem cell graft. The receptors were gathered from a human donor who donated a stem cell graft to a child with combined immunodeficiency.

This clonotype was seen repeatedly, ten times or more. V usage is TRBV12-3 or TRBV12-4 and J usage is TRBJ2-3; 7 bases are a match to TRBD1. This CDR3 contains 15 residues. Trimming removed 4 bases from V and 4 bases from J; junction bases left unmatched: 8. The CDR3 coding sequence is TGTGCCAGCAGTTCTAGGGGGCAGGGGTCAGATACGCAGTATTTT. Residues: CASSSRGQGSDTQYF.

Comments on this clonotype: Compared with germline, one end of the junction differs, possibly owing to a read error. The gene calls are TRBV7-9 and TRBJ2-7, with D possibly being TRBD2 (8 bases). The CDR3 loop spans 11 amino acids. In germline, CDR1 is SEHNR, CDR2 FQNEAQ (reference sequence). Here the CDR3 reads CASGTGGDSSF. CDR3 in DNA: TGTGCCAGCGGTACGGGGGGGGACAGCAGCTTC.

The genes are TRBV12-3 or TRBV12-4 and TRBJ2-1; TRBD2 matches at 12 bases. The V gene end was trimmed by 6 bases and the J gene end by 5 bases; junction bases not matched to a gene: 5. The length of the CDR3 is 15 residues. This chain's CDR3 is CASSPTSGGNNEQFF. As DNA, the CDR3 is TGTGCCAGCAGCCCGACTAGCGGGGGAAACAATGAGCAGTTCTTC.

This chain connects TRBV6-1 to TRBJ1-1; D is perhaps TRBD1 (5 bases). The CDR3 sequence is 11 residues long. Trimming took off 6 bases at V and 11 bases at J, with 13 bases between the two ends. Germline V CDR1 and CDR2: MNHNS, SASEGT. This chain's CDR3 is CASSDRGPAFF. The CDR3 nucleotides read TGTGCCAGCAGCGATCGGGGACCCGCTTTCTTT.

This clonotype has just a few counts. The DNA of the CDR3 is TGTGCCAGCAGCTCCGGTGCCGGTGAGCAGTACTTC. Its protein product is CASSSGAGEQYF. The J gene is TRBJ2-7, the V gene TRBV7-9; the D is unclear. The germline V and J ends were trimmed by 4 bases and 7 bases, with 11 bases remaining between them. CDR3 length: 12 amino acids. Germline V gene data show CDR1 as SEHNR and CDR2 as FQNEAQ (reference sequence).

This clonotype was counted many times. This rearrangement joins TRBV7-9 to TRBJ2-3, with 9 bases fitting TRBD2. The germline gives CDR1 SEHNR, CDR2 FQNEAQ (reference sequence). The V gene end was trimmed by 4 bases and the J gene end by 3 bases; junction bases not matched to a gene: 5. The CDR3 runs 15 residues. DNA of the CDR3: TGTGCCAGCAGCTCGGAGCGGGAGGTGACAGATACGCAGTATTTT. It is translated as CASSSEREVTDTQYF.

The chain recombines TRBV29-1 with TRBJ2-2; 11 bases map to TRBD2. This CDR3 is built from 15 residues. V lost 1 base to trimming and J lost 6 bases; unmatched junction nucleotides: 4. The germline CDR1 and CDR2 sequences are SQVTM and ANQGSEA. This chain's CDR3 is CSVEGLAGGPGELFF. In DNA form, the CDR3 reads TGCAGCGTTGAAGGCCTAGCGGGGGGACCCGGGGAGCTGTTTTTT.